Each of the 19 T cell receptor beta chains below was sequenced from the same sample in a study of blood T cell repertoires in COVID-19. Only in-frame clones appear in the TCRdb table, and some are missing; sequencing was by immunoSEQ multiplex PCR. This table holds hundreds of thousands of clones, around 84% found once. The specimen was PBMCs or T cells enriched from blood (not recorded which). The receptor source for this set is a man aged 25 to 40 with acute COVID-19.

The chain links TRBV3-1 (or the pseudogene TRBV3-2) to TRBJ2-2; D ambiguous. V was trimmed by 0 bases and J by 6 bases, leaving 5 bases between them. The V gene's germline CDR1 is LGHDT and CDR2 YNNKEL (reference sequence). This CDR3 is 13 amino acids long. CDR3 region: CASSQDLPGELFF. The CDR3 DNA sequence: TGTGCCAGCAGCCAAGATCTTCCCGGGGAGCTGTTTTTT.

The V call is TRBV27, the J call TRBJ2-2, with 8 bases lining up with TRBD1. Trimming took 3 bases from V and 10 from J; bases not matched to a gene: 16. CDR1 MNHEY and CDR2 SMNVEV come from the germline V gene (reference sequence). The CDR3 is made up of 17 amino acids. CDR3 coding DNA: TGTGCCAGCAGTTTGACCCCGCTCCCAGGGGGCATTCCGGAGCTGTTTTTT. It specifies CASSLTPLPGGIPELFF.

This chain connects TRBV5-6 to TRBJ2-1, with D possibly being TRBD2 (6 bases). In germline, CDR1 is SGHDT, CDR2 YYEEEE. V was trimmed by 1 base and J by 4 bases, leaving 12 bases between them. The CDR3 covers 15 residues. The CDR3 here is CASSLWAGSYNEQFF. CDR3 nucleotides: TGTGCCAGCAGCTTGTGGGCGGGGTCATACAATGAGCAGTTCTTC. Variable domain in full (rest from reference TRBV5-6 and TRBJ2-1): DAGVTQSPTHLIKTRGQQVTLRCSPKSGHDTVSWYQQALGQGPQFIFQYYEEEERQRGNFPDRFSGHQFPNYSSELNVNALLLGDSALYLCASSLWAGSYNEQFFGPGTRLTVL.

This chain uses TRBV5-4 with TRBJ2-2; 8 bases align to TRBD2. Germline V CDR1 and CDR2: SGHNT, YYREEE (reference sequence). The CDR3 covers 15 residues. Trimming took 0 bases from V and 7 from J; bases not matched to a gene: 5. In DNA, the CDR3 is TGTGCCAGCAGCTTGGCAGGGGCGGGAGGCGGGGAGCTGTTTTTT. Translating it yields CASSLAGAGGGELFF.

The chain joins TRBV5-6 to TRBJ2-5, with 9 positions matching TRBD2. The CDR3 is 15 amino acids. V dropped 4 bases and J dropped 5; count of bases not matched to a gene: 9. Germline CDR1 reads SGHDT; CDR2 reads YYEEEE. CDR3 DNA: TGTGCCAGCAGCGACCGATGGACTAGCGCGGAGACCCAGTACTTC. Amino acid sequence: CASSDRWTSAETQYF.

V is TRBV4-2 and J is TRBJ1-5; perhaps TRBD1 as D (6 bases). Germline V CDR1 and CDR2: LGHNA, YNFKEQ. The CDR3 totals 14 residues. Trimming pared 0 bases from V and 4 bases from J, leaving 7 bases between. CDR3 nucleotide sequence: TGTGCCAGCAGCCAAGATGACAGGAATCAGCCCCAGCATTTT. Protein sequence: CASSQDDRNQPQHF.

The J gene is TRBJ2-3, the V gene TRBV2, with a possible D match to TRBD2 (6 bases). V lost 10 bases and J lost 2, with 19 bases in between. In germline, CDR1 is SNHLY, CDR2 FYNNEI. The CDR3 contains 15 residues. CDR3 protein: CANLRGGENTDTQYF. In nucleotides, the CDR3 is TGTGCCAACCTACGAGGAGGGGAGAACACAGATACGCAGTATTTT. The complete variable domain, with remaining parts taken from reference TRBV2 and TRBJ2-3, reads EPEVTQTPSHQVTQMGQEVILRCVPISNHLYFYWYRQILGQKVEFLVSFYNNEISEKSEIFDDQFSVERPDGSNFTLKIRSTKLEDSAMYFCANLRGGENTDTQYFGPGTRLTVL.

V gene TRBV9 combines with J gene TRBJ2-5, with 7 positions matching TRBD2. The length of the CDR3 is 15 residues. The V gene end was trimmed by 0 bases and the J gene end by 3 bases; junction bases not matched to a gene: 5. CDR1 is SGDLS and CDR2 is YYNGEE in the germline V gene. CDR3 residues: CASSVGRGGEETQYF. The CDR3 DNA follows: TGTGCCAGCAGCGTAGGCCGCGGGGGTGAAGAGACCCAGTACTTC.

V gene TRBV14 combines with J gene TRBJ1-4; D is perhaps TRBD1 (5 bases). This CDR3 comprises 14 residues. The germline gives CDR1 SGHDN, CDR2 FVKESK. The ends were cut back, 3 bases at V and 10 bases at J, with 15 bases in the middle. CDR3 residues: CASSQGSGRAKLFF. For the CDR3, the DNA is TGTGCCAGCAGCCAGGGGTCAGGGAGGGCAAAACTGTTTTTT.

The rearrangement joins TRBV2 to TRBJ2-5; no definite D call. The CDR3 runs to 14 residues. V was pared by 4 bases and J by 4 bases, with 13 bases between. Germline lookup yields CDR1 SNHLY and CDR2 FYNNEI. The CDR3 spells CASSARGSRETQYF. CDR3 DNA sequence: TGTGCCAGCAGTGCACGCGGCTCTAGAGAGACCCAGTACTTC.

This rearrangement joins TRBV6-4 to TRBJ1-2, with 8 positions matching TRBD1. V shed 0 bases and J 3 bases; nucleotides not matched to a gene: 6. Germline V gives CDR1 MRHNA, CDR2 SNTAGT. The CDR3 loop spans 16 amino acids. CDR3 loop: CASSDSWTGNYYGYTF. CDR3 sequence (DNA): TGTGCCAGCAGTGACTCGTGGACAGGGAATTACTATGGCTACACCTTC.

The chain links TRBV10-3 to TRBJ1-2; D not certain. Deletions cut 2 bases from V and 0 bases from J, with 13 bases between. The CDR3 length is 16 residues. Germline-derived CDR1 and CDR2 are ENHRY and SYGVKD. The CDR3 nucleotides read TGTGCCATCAGTGAGGAGCGGGGAAAAGCTAACTATGGCTACACCTTC. Translation gives CAISEERGKANYGYTF.

V gene TRBV6-5 combines with J gene TRBJ1-2; D may be TRBD1 (6 bases). CDR1 MNHEY and CDR2 SVGAGI come from the germline V gene. The CDR3 is made up of 15 amino acids. V dropped 6 bases and J dropped 0 bases, with 14 bases sitting between them. CDR3 sequence reads: CASRREGGTNYGYTF. The CDR3 DNA reads as TGTGCCAGCAGGAGGGAGGGGGGGACTAACTATGGCTACACCTTC.

The chain is built from TRBV19 and TRBJ2-1, with 10 bases aligning to TRBD2. Germline lookup yields CDR1 LNHDA and CDR2 SQIVND (reference sequence). The length of the CDR3 is 17 residues. V was pared by 5 bases and J by 7 bases, with 14 bases of the junction left unmatched. The chain's CDR3 is CASSLKAGGPPRNEQFF. CDR3 DNA: TGTGCCAGTAGTCTAAAAGCGGGAGGGCCTCCTCGAAATGAGCAGTTCTTC.

The CDR3 region has the DNA TGTGCCAGCAGTGAACGAATAGGGGGCTACGAGCAGTACGTC. As protein: CASSERIGGYEQYV. This rearrangement joins TRBV6-1 to TRBJ2-7; the D gene is possibly TRBD1 (6 bases). V was shortened by 2 bases and J by 3 bases, with 11 bases between the two germline ends. The CDR3 has 14 amino acids. Germline V gene lookup returns CDR1 MNHNS and CDR2 SASEGT.

The chain recombines TRBV3-1 (or the pseudogene TRBV3-2) with TRBJ2-5; 12 bases line up with TRBD2. The J segment lost 7 bases and the V segment lost 2 bases, leaving 5 bases of the junction unmatched. Germline-derived CDR1 and CDR2 are LGHDT and YNNKEL (reference sequence). The CDR3 consists of 15 residues. CDR3 sequence (DNA): TGTGCCAGCAGCCAACGGACTAGCGGGGTGAGGACCCAGTACTTC. Its translation: CASSQRTSGVRTQYF.

The chain is built from TRBV4-1 and TRBJ1-1; no definite D call. The CDR3 is 14 residues long. V was shortened by 0 bases and J by 1 base, with 6 bases between the two germline ends. CDR1 is MGHRA, CDR2 YSYEKL, per germline. CDR3 sequence: CASSQDAGNTEAFF. For the CDR3, the DNA is TGCGCCAGCAGCCAAGATGCGGGGAACACTGAAGCTTTCTTT.

The V call is TRBV19, the J call TRBJ1-4; maybe TRBD1 (5 bases). The CDR3 runs to 11 residues. Germline assignment: CDR1 LNHDA and CDR2 SQIVND (reference sequence). Here the CDR3 reads CAGPGGEKLFF. CDR3 bases: TGTGCAGGCCCCGGGGGGGAAAAACTGTTTTTT.

J is TRBJ1-6 and V is TRBV27; TRBD1 matches at 7 bases. V lost 7 bases and J lost 8; bases outside the gene matches: 20. The CDR3 extends over 18 amino acids. Germline-derived CDR1 and CDR2 are MNHEY and SMNVEV (reference sequence). In DNA form, the CDR3 reads TGTGCCAGCACCCCACGGCAACAGGGGAATCCACCATATTCACCCCTCCACTTT. It specifies CASTPRQQGNPPYSPLHF.